This T cell receptor beta chain was found in a study of T cell responses to AZD1222 COVID-19 vaccine. V shed 4 bases, J shed 0 bases, and the junction held 3 bases outside the gene matches. In germline, CDR1 is MNHEY, CDR2 SMNVEV (reference sequence). The CDR3 sequence is 15 residues long. The repertoire was sequenced with immunoSEQ multiplex PCR; TCRdb's copy has only in-frame clones and lacks some. The sample gives 40,000 to 45,000 clones, 83% of which show up once; over 40% is in the top ten. The clonotype originates from an adult in good health. The chain employs TRBV27 and TRBJ2-7; 10 bases fit TRBD2. The specimen comprised peripheral blood, sampled on day 0 of AZD1222 vaccination. The CDR3 nucleotides read TGTGCCAGCAGTTCCCGGACTAGCGGCTCCTACGAGCAGTACTTC. Encoded protein: CASSSRTSGSYEQYF.